This record covers a single T cell receptor beta chain. Its antigen is as yet unknown. The CDR3 sequence is 12 residues long. The ends were cut back, 2 bases at V and 13 bases at J, with 11 bases in the middle. The V gene's germline CDR1 is KGHSH and CDR2 LQKENI. Unique molecular identifiers featured in how the TCRbeta library was prepared. TCRdb called the PCR reads again in MiXCR, with one record for every CDR3 protein. Among about 980,000 distinct CDR3 sequences listed, roughly 29% were seen once. The source of the sample is a study of T-cell reconstitution after alpha-beta-depleted transplantation in children. Study-level results: Certain patients had high TCRbeta diversity at day 60, and it came from recipient T cells and thymic progenitors that survived. Reports say that about two months after transplant, the alpha-beta T cells came out of several hundred graft clones that had expanded. The authors attributed T-cell counts and diversity one year after transplant mostly to newly produced T cells.

The chain links TRBV18 to TRBJ1-4; D not certain. This TCR was sampled from a boy under two years old who had a stem cell transplant for SCID, so the T cells may come from the graft donor. Specimen: PBMCs, mostly from graft donor cells, collected 360 days after TCRalphabeta/CD19-depleted stem cell transplant. The CDR3 sequence is CASSPSNRRLFF. The CDR3 DNA follows: TGTGCCAGCTCACCAAGCAACCGTCGACTGTTTTTT.